Detailed here is one TCR beta chain. The antigen remains undetermined. Trimming took off 10 bases at V and 4 bases at J, with 29 bases between the two ends. This CDR3 contains 17 residues. The primer mix had 60 Vbeta and 13 Jbeta primers. Sequencing used immunoSEQ multiplex PCR; TCRdb keeps in-frame clones, though not all of them. The repertoire holds 200,000 to 250,000 clones, with roughly 84% as singletons. The sample belongs to a study of cytomegalovirus exposure and HLA in healthy donors. Study results and limitations: A highly shared variant cluster was judged a likely technical artifact. As a later analysis showed, several of the most significant clusters appeared to be linked to common viral pathogens.

This TCR derives from a human donor in good health. The V and J genes are TRBV23-1 and TRBJ2-7; D possibly corresponds to TRBD1 (5 bases). TRBV23-1 is an ORF for which the function is uncertain. Sequenced material: PBMCs. In DNA, the CDR3 is TGCGCCACTCCGACAGTCTCAAATTTAAACCCTGGGTACGAGCAGTACTTC. Its protein is CATPTVSNLNPGYEQYF.